The clone carrying this T cell receptor beta chain was seen only a few times. Antigen specificity is unknown. This specimen belongs to a study of T-cell memory formation after mild COVID-19. Study-wide background: TCR clusters were largely donor specific. Findings and caveats of the study: Several responding clones turned up in pre-infection memory, indicating that cross-reactive memory may have taken part. Clones that shrank (day 15 to 85) were balanced CD4/CD8, whereas later expanders leaned CD4+.

Unmatched junction bases numbered 4, after V lost 4 bases and J lost 7 bases. This CDR3 is 14 amino acids long. Germline assignment: CDR1 SGHRS and CDR2 YFSETQ. Via MiXCR, TCRdb re-called the 5' RACE reads, giving one row per CDR3 protein. The sample includes approximately 440,000 distinct CDR3 sequences, roughly 20% of them seen just once. The source is an adult woman who had mild COVID-19 (a few samples of this study predate the infection). Cell type and time point are not known. Sequencing used PBMCs or a T cell subset sorted from them (not recorded which). The chain recombines TRBV5-1 with TRBJ1-6; 8 bases match TRBD1. In DNA, the CDR3 is TGCGCCAGCAGCAAAGACAGGGGAAATTCACCCCTCCACTTT. Translated, it gives CASSKDRGNSPLHF. Full variable domain (missing parts from reference TRBV5-1 and TRBJ1-6): KAGVTQTPRYLIKTRGQQVTLSCSPISGHRSVSWYQQTPGQGLQFLFEYFSETQRNKGNFPGRFSGRQFSNSRSEMNVSTLELGDSALYLCASSKDRGNSPLHFGNGTRLTVT.